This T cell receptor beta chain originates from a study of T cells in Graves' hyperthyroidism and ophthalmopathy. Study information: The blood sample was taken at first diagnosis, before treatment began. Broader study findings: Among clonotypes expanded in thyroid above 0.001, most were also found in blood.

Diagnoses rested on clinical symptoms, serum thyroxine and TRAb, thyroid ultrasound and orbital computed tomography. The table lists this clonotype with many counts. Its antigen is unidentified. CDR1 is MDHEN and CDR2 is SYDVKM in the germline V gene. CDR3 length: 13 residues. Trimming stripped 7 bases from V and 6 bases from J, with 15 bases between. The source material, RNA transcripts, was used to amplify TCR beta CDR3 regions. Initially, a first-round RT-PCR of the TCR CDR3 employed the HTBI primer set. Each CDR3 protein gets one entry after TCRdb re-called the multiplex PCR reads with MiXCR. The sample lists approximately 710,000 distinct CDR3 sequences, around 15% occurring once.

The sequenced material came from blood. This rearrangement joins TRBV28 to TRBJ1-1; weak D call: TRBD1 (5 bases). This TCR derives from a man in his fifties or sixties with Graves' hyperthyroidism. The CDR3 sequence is CASTLGTEAEAFF. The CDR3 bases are TGTGCCAGCACCCTGGGGACGGAAGCTGAAGCTTTCTTT. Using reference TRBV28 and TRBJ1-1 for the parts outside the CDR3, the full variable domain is DVKVTQSSRYLVKRTGEKVFLECVQDMDHENMFWYRQDPGLGLRLIYFSYDVKMKEKGDIPEGYSVSREKKERFSLILESASTNQTSMYLCASTLGTEAEAFFGQGTRLTVV.